This TCR beta chain is from a study of T cell responses to AZD1222 COVID-19 vaccine. Points from the study as a whole: Clonal diversity may have been underestimated in mostly white British donors.

Data came from immunoSEQ multiplex PCR; TCRdb stores just in-frame clones and leaves some out. The sample shows 150,000 or so clones, 80% to 95% of them seen only once. Note on this clone: Its antigen is currently unknown.

Germline V gives CDR1 MNHEY, CDR2 SVGAGI. The CDR3 extends over 14 amino acids. Trimming pared 7 bases from V and 1 base from J, leaving 14 bases between. The V gene is TRBV6-5, the J gene TRBJ2-7, with D uncertain. This receptor was identified in an adult who received the AZD1222 COVID-19 vaccine. Material: peripheral blood, obtained 28 days after the second AZD1222 dose. The CDR3 DNA sequence: TGTGCCAGCACTCTCCCTGACCAGTCCTACGAGCAGTACTTC. As protein: CASTLPDQSYEQYF.